Listed here are 14 T cell receptor beta chains from one sample, sequenced in a study of blood T cells in healthy people across ages. The authors ran a second PCR of about 6 to 11 cycles using a sample-barcoded 5' primer and a J-beta primer mix. TCRdb recomputed calls from the 5' RACE reads with MiXCR, one row per CDR3 protein. The table records some 370,000 distinct CDR3 sequences, about 49% of them present only once. The sequenced sample was blood. The receptors stem from a man aged 60 to 75 in good health.

The chain carries TRBV5-8 and TRBJ2-3; 8 nucleotides align to TRBD2. The CDR3 covers 16 residues. The junction had 9 bases not matched to a gene; V was cut back by 4 bases and J by 2 bases. CDR1 SGHTS and CDR2 YDEGEE come from the germline V gene. The CDR3 nucleotides are TGTGCCAGCAGCCCCGGCGGGGGGTCCAACACAGATACGCAGTATTTT. This translates into CASSPGGGSNTDTQYF.

This clonotype was seen repeatedly, ten times or more. The gene calls are TRBV12-3 or TRBV12-4 and TRBJ1-1; TRBD1 matches 8 bases. Germline trimming cut 7 bases from V and 4 bases from J; bases unmatched to any gene: 14. This CDR3 comprises 16 residues. This CDR3 reads CASIHGGRGRVTEAFF. As DNA, the CDR3 is TGTGCCAGCATCCACGGCGGCAGGGGGCGGGTCACTGAAGCTTTCTTT.

This rearrangement joins TRBV5-1 to TRBJ2-5; 7 nucleotides agree with TRBD2. Trimming cost V 4 bases and J 5 bases; bases outside gene matches: 11. CDR3 length: 15 amino acids. The germline V gene has CDR1 SGHRS and CDR2 YFSETQ. The CDR3 sequence is CASSGGRMGGETQYF. DNA of the CDR3: TGCGCCAGCAGCGGCGGGCGAATGGGGGGGGAGACCCAGTACTTC.

This clonotype turned up a few times. The chain joins TRBV6-6 to TRBJ2-5; a possible D gene is TRBD2 (5 bases). CDR1 is MNHNY, CDR2 SVGAGI, per germline (reference sequence). With 5 bases removed from V and 3 bases from J, the gap between germline ends came to 7 bases. The CDR3 is made up of 12 amino acids. The CDR3 region has the DNA TGTGCCAGCAGTGAGGGCGAAGAGACCCAGTACTTC. Protein: CASSEGEETQYF.

The rearrangement uses TRBV7-2 and TRBJ2-3; perhaps TRBD2 as D (6 bases). The CDR3 runs 16 residues. CDR1 SGHTA and CDR2 FQGNSA come from the germline V gene. V was trimmed by 4 bases and J by 0 bases, leaving 14 bases between them. CDR3 sequence reads: CASSSERATSTDTQYF. In nucleotides, the CDR3 is TGTGCCAGCAGCTCCGAGCGGGCTACTAGCACAGATACGCAGTATTTT. Full variable domain (remainder filled in from reference TRBV7-2 and TRBJ2-3): GAGVSQSPSNKVTEKGKDVELRCDPISGHTALYWYRQSLGQGLEFLIYFQGNSAPDKSGLPSDRFSAERTGGSVSTLTIQRTQQEDSAVYLCASSSERATSTDTQYFGPGTRLTVL.

The chain carries TRBV3-1 and TRBJ1-1, with D perhaps TRBD1 (5 bases). The CDR3 length is 17 residues. Germline lookup yields CDR1 LGHDT and CDR2 YNNKEL (reference sequence). The germline V and J ends were trimmed by 1 base and 0 bases, with 15 bases remaining between them. The CDR3 region has the DNA TGTGCCAGCAGCCAAGCACTTACCGGGACGGTGAACACTGAAGCTTTCTTT. This sequence encodes CASSQALTGTVNTEAFF. Supplemented by reference TRBV3-1 and TRBJ1-1, the full variable domain reads DTAVSQTPKYLVTQMGNDKSIKCEQNLGHDTMYWYKQDSKKFLKIMFSYNNKELIINETVPNRFSPKSPDKAHLNLHINSLELGDSAVYFCASSQALTGTVNTEAFFGQGTRLTVV.

This clonotype was seen a few times. The J gene is TRBJ2-5, the V gene TRBV7-2; 8 bases fit TRBD2. With V trimmed by 3 bases and J by 1 base, 1 base remained unmatched. The CDR3 length is 14 residues. Germline CDR1 is SGHTA and CDR2 is FQGNSA. The CDR3 nucleotides are TGTGCCAGCAGCTTTGCGGGGGGCCAAGAGACCCAGTACTTC. Translated, it gives CASSFAGGQETQYF. Complete variable domain (other parts from reference TRBV7-2 and TRBJ2-5): GAGVSQSPSNKVTEKGKDVELRCDPISGHTALYWYRQSLGQGLEFLIYFQGNSAPDKSGLPSDRFSAERTGGSVSTLTIQRTQQEDSAVYLCASSFAGGQETQYFGPGTRLLVL.

This clonotype was seen ten or more times. The V and J genes are TRBV20-1 and TRBJ2-4, with D uncertain. The CDR3 totals 15 residues. Germline V CDR1 and CDR2: DFQATT, SNEGSKA (reference sequence). V lost 5 bases to trimming and J lost 0 bases, with 14 bases between them. In DNA form, the CDR3 reads TGCAGTGCTCGACGGACGGTCCTAGCCAAAAACATTCAGTACTTC. Residues: CSARRTVLAKNIQYF.

This clonotype was seen just once. A much larger clone sits a single nucleotide away, making a read error possible. The chain recombines TRBV27 with TRBJ2-1, with TRBD1 matching 7 bases. J was trimmed by 10 bases and V by 4 bases; bases with no gene match: 16. CDR3 length: 16 amino acids. Germline V gene sequence: CDR1 MNHEY, CDR2 SMNVEV (reference sequence). The CDR3 is CASSSVGQASSYEQFF. The CDR3 coding sequence is TGTGCCAGCAGTTCCGTCGGACAGGCGAGCTCCTACGAGCAGTTCTTC.

The chain links TRBV7-2 to TRBJ2-7, with 7 bases lining up with TRBD2. The V segment lost 4 bases and the J segment 12 bases; nucleotides outside the gene matches: 15. CDR1 and CDR2 from the germline V gene are SGHTA and FQGNSA. The CDR3 length is 14 residues. CDR3 protein: CASSSSGLPETRYF. In DNA form, the CDR3 reads TGTGCCAGCAGCTCATCGGGACTACCAGAGACCCGGTACTTC.

The rearrangement links TRBV2 to TRBJ1-4; D is uncertain. This CDR3 has 16 amino acids. CDR1 SNHLY and CDR2 FYNNEI come from the germline V gene. V lost 6 bases, J lost 3 bases, and 17 bases lay in between. CDR3 sequence reads: CASSERDTGANEKLFF. The CDR3 nucleotides are TGTGCCAGCAGCGAAAGAGACACGGGCGCTAATGAAAAACTGTTTTTT.

The V gene is TRBV7-8, the J gene TRBJ2-3, with 13 bases that match TRBD2. The germline V gene encodes CDR1 SGHVS and CDR2 FQNEAQ. This CDR3 comprises 16 residues. The V gene end was trimmed by 4 bases and the J gene end by 3 bases; junction bases not matched to a gene: 4. This CDR3 is CASSWGLAGPTDTQYF. The DNA for the CDR3 is TGTGCCAGCAGCTGGGGACTAGCGGGGCCTACAGATACGCAGTATTTT.

This clonotype appeared a single time. The chain carries TRBV4-1 and TRBJ2-1; D is possibly TRBD2 (5 bases). The germline V gene encodes CDR1 MGHRA and CDR2 YSYEKL. Trimming removed 4 bases at V and 4 bases at J, with 17 bases between. This CDR3 has 16 residues. CDR3 region: CASSPNERAEYNEQFF. The CDR3 DNA reads as TGCGCCAGCAGCCCCAATGAGAGGGCCGAATACAATGAGCAGTTCTTC.

The chain carries TRBV25-1 and TRBJ2-7; D is possibly TRBD1 or TRBD2 (5 bases each). This CDR3 contains 15 residues. Germline V gives CDR1 MGHDK, CDR2 SYGVNS. Trimming took 1 base from V and 5 from J, leaving 15 bases between them. CDR3 sequence reads: CASSESGTPPHEQYF. In DNA, the CDR3 is TGTGCCAGCAGTGAATCGGGGACGCCGCCCCACGAGCAGTACTTC.